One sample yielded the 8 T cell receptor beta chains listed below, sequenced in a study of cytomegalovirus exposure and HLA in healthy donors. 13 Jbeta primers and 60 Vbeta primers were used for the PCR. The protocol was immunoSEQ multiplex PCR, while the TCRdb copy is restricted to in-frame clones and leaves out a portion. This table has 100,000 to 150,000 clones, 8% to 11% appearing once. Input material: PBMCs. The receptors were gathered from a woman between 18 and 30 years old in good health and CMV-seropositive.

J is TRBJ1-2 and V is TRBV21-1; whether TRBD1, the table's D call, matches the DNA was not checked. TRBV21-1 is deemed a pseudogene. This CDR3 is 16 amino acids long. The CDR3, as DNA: TGTGCCAGCAGCAACTCATACAGGGAGCCACCCTATGGCTACACCTTC. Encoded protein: CASSNSYREPPYGYTF.

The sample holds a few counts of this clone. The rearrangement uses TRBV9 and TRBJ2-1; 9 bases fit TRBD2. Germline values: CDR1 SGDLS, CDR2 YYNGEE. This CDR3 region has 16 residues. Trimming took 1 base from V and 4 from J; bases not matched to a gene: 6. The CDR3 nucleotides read TGTGCCAGCAGCGTAATGCCTAGCGGGACATACAATGAGCAGTTCTTC. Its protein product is CASSVMPSGTYNEQFF.

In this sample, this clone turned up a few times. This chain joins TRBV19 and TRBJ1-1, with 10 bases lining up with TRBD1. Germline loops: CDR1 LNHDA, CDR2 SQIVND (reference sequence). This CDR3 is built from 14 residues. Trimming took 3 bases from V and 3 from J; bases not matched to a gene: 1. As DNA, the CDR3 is TGTGCCAGTAGTATGGGGACAGGGGACACTGAAGCTTTCTTT. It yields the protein CASSMGTGDTEAFF.

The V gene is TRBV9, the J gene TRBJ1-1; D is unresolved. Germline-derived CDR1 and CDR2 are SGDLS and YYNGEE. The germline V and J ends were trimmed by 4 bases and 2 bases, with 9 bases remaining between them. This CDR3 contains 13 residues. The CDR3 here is CASSPRLNTEAFF. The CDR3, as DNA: TGTGCCAGCAGCCCTAGGCTCAACACTGAAGCTTTCTTT. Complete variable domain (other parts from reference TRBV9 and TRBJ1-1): DSGVTQTPKHLITATGQRVTLRCSPRSGDLSVYWYQQSLDQGLQFLIQYYNGEERAKGNILERFSAQQFPDLHSELNLSSLELGDSALYFCASSPRLNTEAFFGQGTRLTVV.

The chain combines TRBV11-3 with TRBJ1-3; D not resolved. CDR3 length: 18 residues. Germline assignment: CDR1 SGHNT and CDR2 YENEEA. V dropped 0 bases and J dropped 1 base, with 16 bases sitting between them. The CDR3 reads CASSLDRNSLSSGNTIYF. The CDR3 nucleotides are TGTGCCAGCAGCTTAGATCGAAACAGTCTCTCTTCTGGAAACACCATATATTTT.

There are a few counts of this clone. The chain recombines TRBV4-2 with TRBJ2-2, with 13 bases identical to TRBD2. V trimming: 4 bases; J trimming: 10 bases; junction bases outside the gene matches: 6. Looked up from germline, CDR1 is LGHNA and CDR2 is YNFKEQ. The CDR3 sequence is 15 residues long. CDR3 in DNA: TGTGCCAGCAGCCGAGGGACTAGCGGGGCAGAGGAGCTGTTTTTT. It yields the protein CASSRGTSGAEELFF.

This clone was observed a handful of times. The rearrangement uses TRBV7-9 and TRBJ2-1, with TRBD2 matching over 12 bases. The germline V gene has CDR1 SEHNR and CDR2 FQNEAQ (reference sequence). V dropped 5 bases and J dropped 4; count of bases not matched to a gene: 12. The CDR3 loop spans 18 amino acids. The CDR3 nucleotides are TGTGCCAGCAGCAAGGATCTAGCGGGAGGGGGGGGATACAATGAGCAGTTCTTC. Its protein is CASSKDLAGGGGYNEQFF.

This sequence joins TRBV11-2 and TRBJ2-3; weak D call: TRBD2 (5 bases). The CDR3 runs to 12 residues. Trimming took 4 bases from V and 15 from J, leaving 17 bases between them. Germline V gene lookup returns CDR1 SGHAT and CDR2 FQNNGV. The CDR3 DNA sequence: TGTGCCAGCAGCTCTTCCGACCCTCGGGGATATTTT. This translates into CASSSSDPRGYF.